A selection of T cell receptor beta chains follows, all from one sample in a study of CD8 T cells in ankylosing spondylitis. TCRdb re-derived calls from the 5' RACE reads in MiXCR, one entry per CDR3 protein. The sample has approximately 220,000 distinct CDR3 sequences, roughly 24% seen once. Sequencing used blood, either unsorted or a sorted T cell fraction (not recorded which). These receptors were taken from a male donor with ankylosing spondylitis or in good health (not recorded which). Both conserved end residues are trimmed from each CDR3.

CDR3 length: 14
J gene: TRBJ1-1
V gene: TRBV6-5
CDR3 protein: ASSYGTGRRGSEAF

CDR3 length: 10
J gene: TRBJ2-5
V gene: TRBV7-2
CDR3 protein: ASSPTRETQY

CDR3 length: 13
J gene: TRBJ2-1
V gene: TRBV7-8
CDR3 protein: ASSYGLAGANEQF

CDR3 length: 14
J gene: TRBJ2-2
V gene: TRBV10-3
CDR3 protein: AISEWGQGNTGELF

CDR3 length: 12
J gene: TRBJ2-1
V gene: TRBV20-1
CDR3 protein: SAGDRTSGGEQF

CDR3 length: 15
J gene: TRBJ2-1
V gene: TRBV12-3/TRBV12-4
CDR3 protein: ASGLNRLAGVYNEQF

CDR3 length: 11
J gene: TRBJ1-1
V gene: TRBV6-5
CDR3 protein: ASSYSGGIEAF

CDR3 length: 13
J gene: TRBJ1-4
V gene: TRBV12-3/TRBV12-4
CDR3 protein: ASTREGTGGEKLF

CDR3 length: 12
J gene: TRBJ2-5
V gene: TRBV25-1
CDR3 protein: ASSEPSPGKTQY

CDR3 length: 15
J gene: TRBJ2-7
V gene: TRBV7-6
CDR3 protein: ASSLSPTGVSSYEQY

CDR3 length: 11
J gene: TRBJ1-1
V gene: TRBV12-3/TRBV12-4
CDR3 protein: ASSRPTAAEAF

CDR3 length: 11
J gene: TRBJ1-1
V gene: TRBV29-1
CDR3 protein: SVHSRTDTEAF

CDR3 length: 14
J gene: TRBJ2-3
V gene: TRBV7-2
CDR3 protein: ASSARGGPSTDTQY

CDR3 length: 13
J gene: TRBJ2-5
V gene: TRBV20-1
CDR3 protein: SAYSGLAELGTQY

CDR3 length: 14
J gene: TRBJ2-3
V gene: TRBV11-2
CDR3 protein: ASSLTQRGPGVTQY

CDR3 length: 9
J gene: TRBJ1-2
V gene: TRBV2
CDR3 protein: ASSVNYGYT

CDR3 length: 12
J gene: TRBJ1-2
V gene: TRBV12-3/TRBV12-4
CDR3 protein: ASSYTAANYGYT

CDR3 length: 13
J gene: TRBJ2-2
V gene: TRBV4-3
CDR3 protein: ASSQEGQHTGELF

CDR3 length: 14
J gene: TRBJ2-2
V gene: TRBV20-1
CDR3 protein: SARGDSGRHTGELF

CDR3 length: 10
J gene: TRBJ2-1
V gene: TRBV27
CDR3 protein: ASSRTFNEQF

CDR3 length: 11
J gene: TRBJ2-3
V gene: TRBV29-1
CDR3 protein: SAGQGLSDTQY

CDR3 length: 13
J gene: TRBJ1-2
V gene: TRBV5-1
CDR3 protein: ASSPGGAGDYGYT

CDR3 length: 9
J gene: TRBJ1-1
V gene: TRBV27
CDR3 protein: ASIGYTEAF

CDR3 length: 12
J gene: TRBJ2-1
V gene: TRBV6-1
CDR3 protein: ASTLGGTYNEQF

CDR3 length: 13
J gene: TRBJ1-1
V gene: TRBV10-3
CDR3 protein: AIRALRDLNTEAF

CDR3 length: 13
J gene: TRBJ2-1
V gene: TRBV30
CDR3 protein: AWSVWRGSYNEQF

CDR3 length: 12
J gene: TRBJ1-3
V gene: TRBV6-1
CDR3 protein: ASRELADRNAIY

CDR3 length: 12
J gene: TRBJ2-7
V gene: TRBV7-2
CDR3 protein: ASSGGGPTYEQY

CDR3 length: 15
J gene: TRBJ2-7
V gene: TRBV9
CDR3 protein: ASSVGRAQASSYEQY

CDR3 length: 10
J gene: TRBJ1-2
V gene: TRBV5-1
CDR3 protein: ASRETDYGYT

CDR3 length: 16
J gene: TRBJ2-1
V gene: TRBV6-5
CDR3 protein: ASSYYLSGRRSYNEQF

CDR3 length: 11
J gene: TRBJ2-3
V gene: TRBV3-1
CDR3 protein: ASSQQLAVTQY

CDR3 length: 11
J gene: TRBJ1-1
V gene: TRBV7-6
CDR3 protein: ASSLAEYTEAF